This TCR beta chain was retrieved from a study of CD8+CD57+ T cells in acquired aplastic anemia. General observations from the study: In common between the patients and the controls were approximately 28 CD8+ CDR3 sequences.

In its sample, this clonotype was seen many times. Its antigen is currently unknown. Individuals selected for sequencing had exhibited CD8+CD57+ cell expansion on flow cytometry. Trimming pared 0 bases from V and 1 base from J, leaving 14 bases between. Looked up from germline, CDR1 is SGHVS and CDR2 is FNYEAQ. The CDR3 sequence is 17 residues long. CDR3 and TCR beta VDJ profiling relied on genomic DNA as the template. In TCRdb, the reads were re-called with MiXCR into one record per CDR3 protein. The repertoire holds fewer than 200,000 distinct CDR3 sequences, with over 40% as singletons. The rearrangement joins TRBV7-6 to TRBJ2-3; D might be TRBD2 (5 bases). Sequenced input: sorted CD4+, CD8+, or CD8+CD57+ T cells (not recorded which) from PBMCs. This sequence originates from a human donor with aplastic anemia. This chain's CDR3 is CASSLAAARTRTDTQYF. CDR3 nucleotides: TGTGCCAGCAGCTTAGCAGCGGCCAGGACCCGCACAGATACGCAGTATTTT.